This TCR beta chain was sequenced for a study of shared clonotypes between healthy human individuals. Across the study: Used for every donor were three CD4 naive, three CD4 memory, two CD8 naive and one CD8 memory plate.

The authors' processing: ImmunoSEQ output held junction-only sequences without quality scores, so filtering differed. Here immunoSEQ multiplex PCR was the method, and the copy in TCRdb shows in-frame clones only, minus some. That table supplies the V and J calls and clone size; D and trimming were determined from the DNA. The data contain more than 2 million clones, roughly 94% of them singletons. The study, taken as a whole, reports: Shared clonotypes across all four donors exceeded non-shared ones in generation probability.

As regards this clone: What it recognizes is unknown.

The naive CD8 subset, CD45RO-negative cells positively selected for CCR7, excluded terminally differentiated effector memory CD45RA+ cells. Every donor was a Caucasian adult from Nashville, Tennessee. Germline lookup yields CDR1 ENHRY and CDR2 SYGVKD. The CDR3 runs to 14 residues. V shed 6 bases, J shed 4 bases, and the junction held 6 bases outside the gene matches. Sequenced material: naive CD8+ T cells sorted from blood. This rearrangement joins TRBV10-3 to TRBJ2-3, with 8 bases fitting TRBD1. The source of this sequence is a man younger than 35 in good health. The DNA of the CDR3 is TGTGCCATCAGAGACAGGGGAAGCTCAGATACGCAGTATTTT. Its protein is CAIRDRGSSDTQYF.